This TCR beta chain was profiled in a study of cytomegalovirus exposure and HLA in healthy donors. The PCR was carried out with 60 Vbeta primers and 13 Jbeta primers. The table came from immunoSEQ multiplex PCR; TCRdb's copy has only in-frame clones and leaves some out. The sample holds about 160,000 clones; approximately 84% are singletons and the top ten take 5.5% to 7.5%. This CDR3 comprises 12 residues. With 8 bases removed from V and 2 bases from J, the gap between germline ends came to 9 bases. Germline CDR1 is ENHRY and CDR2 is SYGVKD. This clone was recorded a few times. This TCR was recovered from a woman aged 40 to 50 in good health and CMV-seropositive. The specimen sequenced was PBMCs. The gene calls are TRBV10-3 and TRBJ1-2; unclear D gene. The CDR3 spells CAISGANYGYTF. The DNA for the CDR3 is TGTGCCATCTCCGGTGCAAACTATGGCTACACCTTC.